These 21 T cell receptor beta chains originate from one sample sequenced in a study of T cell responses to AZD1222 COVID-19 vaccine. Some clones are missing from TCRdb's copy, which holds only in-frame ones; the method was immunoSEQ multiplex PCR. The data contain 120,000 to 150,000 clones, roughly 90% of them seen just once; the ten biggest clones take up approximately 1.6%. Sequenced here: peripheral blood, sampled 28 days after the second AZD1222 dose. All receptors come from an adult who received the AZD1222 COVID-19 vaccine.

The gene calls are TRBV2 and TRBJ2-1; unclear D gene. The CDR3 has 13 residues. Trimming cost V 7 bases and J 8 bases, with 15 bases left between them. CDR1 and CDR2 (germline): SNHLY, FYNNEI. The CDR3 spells CASTTDQAHEQFF. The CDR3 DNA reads TGTGCCAGCACCACGGACCAGGCCCATGAGCAGTTCTTC.

The CDR3, as DNA: TGTGCCAGCAGCCCCCGGGACAGGGCGGTTCATGAGCAGTTCTTC. Its translation: CASSPRDRAVHEQFF. The chain links TRBV4-2 to TRBJ2-1; 9 nucleotides line up with TRBD1. CDR1 is LGHNA and CDR2 is YNFKEQ in the germline V gene. J gave up 8 bases and V 4 bases, and 9 bases lay outside the gene matches. The CDR3 has 15 residues.

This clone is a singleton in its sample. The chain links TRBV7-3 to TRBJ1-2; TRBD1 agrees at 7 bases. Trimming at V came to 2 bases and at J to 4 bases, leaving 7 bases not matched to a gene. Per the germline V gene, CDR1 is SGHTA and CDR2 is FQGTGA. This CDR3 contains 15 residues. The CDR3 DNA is TGTGCCAGCAGCTTACACCCGGGACAGAGCTATGGCTACACCTTC. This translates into CASSLHPGQSYGYTF.

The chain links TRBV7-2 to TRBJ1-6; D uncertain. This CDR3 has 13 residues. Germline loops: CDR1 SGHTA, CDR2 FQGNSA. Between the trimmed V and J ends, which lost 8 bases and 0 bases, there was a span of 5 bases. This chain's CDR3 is CASQDSYNSPLHF. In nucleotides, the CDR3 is TGTGCCAGCCAGGACTCCTATAATTCACCCCTCCACTTT.

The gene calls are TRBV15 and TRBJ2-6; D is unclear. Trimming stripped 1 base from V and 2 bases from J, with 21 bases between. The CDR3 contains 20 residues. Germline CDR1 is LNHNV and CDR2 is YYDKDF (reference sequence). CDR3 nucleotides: TGTGCCACCAGCAGAGTCAGGCGGCAGGTCGCGTGGGCTGGGGCCAACGTCCTGACTTTC. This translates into CATSRVRRQVAWAGANVLTF.

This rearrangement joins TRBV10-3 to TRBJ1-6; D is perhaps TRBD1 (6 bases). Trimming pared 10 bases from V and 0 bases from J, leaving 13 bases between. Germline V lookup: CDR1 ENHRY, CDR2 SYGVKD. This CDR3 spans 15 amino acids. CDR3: CATTGTSSYNSPLHF. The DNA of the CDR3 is TGTGCCACCACAGGGACTAGCTCCTATAATTCACCCCTCCACTTT.

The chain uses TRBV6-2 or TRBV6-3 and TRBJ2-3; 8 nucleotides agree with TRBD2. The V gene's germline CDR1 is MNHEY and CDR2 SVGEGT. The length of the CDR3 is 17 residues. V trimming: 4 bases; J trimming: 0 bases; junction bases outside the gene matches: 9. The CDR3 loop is CASSFPDGGVSTDTQYF. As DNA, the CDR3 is TGTGCCAGCAGTTTCCCCGACGGGGGGGTTAGCACAGATACGCAGTATTTT.

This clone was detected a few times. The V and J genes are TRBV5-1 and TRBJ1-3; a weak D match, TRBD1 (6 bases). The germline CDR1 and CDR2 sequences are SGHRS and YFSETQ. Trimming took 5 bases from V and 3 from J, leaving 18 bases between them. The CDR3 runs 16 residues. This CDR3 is CASRRDTRADGNTIYF. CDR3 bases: TGCGCCAGCAGGCGGGACACCCGAGCTGATGGAAACACCATATATTTT.

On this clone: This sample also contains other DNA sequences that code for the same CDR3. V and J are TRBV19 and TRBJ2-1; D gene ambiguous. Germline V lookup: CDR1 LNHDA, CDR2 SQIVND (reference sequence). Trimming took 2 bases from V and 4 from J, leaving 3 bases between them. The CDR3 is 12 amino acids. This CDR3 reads CASSIRYNEQFF. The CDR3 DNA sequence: TGTGCCAGTAGTATACGGTACAATGAGCAGTTCTTC.

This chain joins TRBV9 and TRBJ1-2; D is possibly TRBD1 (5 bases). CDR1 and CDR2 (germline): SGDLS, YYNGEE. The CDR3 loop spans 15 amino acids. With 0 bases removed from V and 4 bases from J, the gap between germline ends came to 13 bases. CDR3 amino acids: CASSVEAGFGYGYTF. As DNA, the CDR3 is TGTGCCAGCAGCGTAGAGGCAGGGTTCGGCTATGGCTACACCTTC. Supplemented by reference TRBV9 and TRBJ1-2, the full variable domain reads DSGVTQTPKHLITATGQRVTLRCSPRSGDLSVYWYQQSLDQGLQFLIQYYNGEERAKGNILERFSAQQFPDLHSELNLSSLELGDSALYFCASSVEAGFGYGYTFGSGTRLTVV.

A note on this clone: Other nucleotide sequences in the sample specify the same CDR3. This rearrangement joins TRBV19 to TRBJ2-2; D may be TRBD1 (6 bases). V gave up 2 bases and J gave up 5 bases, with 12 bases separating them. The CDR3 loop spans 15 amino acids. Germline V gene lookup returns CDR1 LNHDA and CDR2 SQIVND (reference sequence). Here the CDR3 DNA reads TGTGCCAGTAGTATATCAGGGGCGAGGACCGGGGAGCTGTTTTTT. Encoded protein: CASSISGARTGELFF.

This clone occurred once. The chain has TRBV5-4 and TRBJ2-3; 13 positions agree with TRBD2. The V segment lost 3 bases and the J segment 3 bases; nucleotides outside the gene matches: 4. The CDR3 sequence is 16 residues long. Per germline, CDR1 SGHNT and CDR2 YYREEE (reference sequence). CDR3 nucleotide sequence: TGTGCCAGCAGCTCGGGGACTAGCGGGAATACAGATACGCAGTATTTT. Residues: CASSSGTSGNTDTQYF. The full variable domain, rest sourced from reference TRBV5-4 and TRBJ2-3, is ETGVTQSPTHLIKTRGQQVTLRCSSQSGHNTVSWYQQALGQGPQFIFQYYREEENGRGNFPPRFSGLQFPNYSSELNVNALELDDSALYLCASSSGTSGNTDTQYFGPGTRLTVL.

CDR3 DNA sequence: TGCGCCAGCAGTGAAACAGGGGCCACCTACGAGCAGTACTTC. Translation: CASSETGATYEQYF. The V and J genes are TRBV10-1 and TRBJ2-7; TRBD1 aligns across 7 bases. The CDR3 consists of 14 residues. V was clipped by 3 bases and J by 2 bases; unmatched bases: 4. Germline CDR1 reads WNHNN; CDR2 reads SYGVQD (reference sequence).

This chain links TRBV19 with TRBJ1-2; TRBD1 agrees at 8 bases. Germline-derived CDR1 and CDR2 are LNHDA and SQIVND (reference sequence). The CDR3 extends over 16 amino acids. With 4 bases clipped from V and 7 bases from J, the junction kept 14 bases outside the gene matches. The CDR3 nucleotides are TGTGCCAGTAGTAAAAACCGGAGACAGGGGACTGGTGGCTACACCTTC. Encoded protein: CASSKNRRQGTGGYTF. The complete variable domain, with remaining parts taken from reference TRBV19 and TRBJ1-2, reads DGGITQSPKYLFRKEGQNVTLSCEQNLNHDAMYWYRQDPGQGLRLIYYSQIVNDFQKGDIAEGYSVSREKKESFPLTVTSAQKNPTAFYLCASSKNRRQGTGGYTFGSGTRLTVV.

CDR3 sequence: CASSIDRRFQYF. CDR3 sequence (DNA): TGTGCCAGCAGCATAGACAGGAGGTTCCAGTATTTT. The chain uses TRBV21-1 and TRBJ2-3; the DNA was not compared with TRBD1, the D call given in the table. TRBV21-1 is classified as a pseudogene. This CDR3 spans 12 amino acids.

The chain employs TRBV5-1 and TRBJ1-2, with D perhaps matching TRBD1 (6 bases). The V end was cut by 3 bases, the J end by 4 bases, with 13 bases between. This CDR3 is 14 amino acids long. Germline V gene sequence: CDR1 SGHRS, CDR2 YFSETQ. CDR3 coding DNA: TGCGCCAGCAGCTCGGACAGAGTGGGCTATGGCTACACCTTC. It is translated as CASSSDRVGYGYTF.

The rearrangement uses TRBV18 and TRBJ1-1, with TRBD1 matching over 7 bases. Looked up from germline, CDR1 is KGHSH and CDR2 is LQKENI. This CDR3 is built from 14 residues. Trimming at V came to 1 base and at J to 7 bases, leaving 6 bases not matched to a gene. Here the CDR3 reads CASSPHRGTGEAFF. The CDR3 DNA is TGTGCCAGCTCACCACACAGGGGCACAGGTGAAGCTTTCTTT.

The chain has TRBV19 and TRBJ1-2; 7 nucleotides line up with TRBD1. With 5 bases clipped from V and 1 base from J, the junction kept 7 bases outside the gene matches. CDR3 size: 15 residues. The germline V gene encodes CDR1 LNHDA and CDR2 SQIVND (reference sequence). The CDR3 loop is CASSAPGQLNYGYTF. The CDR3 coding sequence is TGTGCCAGTAGTGCCCCGGGACAGCTTAACTATGGCTACACCTTC.

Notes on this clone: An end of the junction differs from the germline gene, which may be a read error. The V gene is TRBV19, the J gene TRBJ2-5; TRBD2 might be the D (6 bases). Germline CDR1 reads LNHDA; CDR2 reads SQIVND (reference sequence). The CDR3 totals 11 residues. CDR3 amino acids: CASSQTRTLYF. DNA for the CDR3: TGTGCCAGTAGCCAGACTAGAACCCTGTACTTC.

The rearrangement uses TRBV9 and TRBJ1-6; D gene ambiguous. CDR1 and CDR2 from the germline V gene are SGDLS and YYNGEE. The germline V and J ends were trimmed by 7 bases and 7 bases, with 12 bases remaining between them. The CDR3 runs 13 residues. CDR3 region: CASGVGPNSPLHF. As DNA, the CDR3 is TGTGCCAGCGGTGTAGGGCCCAATTCACCCCTCCACTTT.

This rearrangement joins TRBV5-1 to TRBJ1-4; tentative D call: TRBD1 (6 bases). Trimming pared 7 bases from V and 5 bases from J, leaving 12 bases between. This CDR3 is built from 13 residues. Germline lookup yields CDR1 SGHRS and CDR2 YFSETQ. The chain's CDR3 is CASRTALNEKLFF. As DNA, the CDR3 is TGCGCCAGCCGGACAGCTCTAAATGAAAAACTGTTTTTT.